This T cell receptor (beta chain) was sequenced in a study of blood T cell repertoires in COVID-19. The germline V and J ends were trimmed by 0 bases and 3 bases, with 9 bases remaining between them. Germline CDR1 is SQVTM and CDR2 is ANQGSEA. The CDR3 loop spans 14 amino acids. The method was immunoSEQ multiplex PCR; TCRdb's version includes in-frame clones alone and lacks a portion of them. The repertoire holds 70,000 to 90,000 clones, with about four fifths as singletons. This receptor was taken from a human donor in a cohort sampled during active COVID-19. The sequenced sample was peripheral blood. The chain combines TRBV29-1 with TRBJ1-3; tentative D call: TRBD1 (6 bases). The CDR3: CSVEDRQVGNTIYF. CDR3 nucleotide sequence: TGCAGCGTTGAAGATCGACAGGTTGGAAACACCATATATTTT.